This passage covers 7 T cell receptor beta chains from one sample sequenced in a study of regulatory T cells in long-lasting Graves disease. As for time point: persistent/refractory GD, antithyroid drugs over 5 years with positive TRAb. PBMC RNA was the source of the TCR library. Combining iRepertoire HTBI primers with Arm-PCR of CDR3 regions, the authors built TCR beta libraries. TCRdb re-called the multiplex PCR reads with MiXCR, one entry per CDR3 protein. There are around 450,000 distinct CDR3 sequences in the sample; 20% to 25% occur only once, and roughly 7% lies in the top ten. The sequencing here drew on peripheral blood mononuclear cells (PBMCs), taken when the disease was refractory, from a patient treated with antithyroid drugs. Every receptor here comes from a female donor with Graves disease.

In its sample, this clonotype was seen many times. The chain is built from TRBV11-2 and TRBJ2-7; TRBD1 agrees at 7 bases. Germline V gene sequence: CDR1 SGHAT, CDR2 FQNNGV. The CDR3 runs to 15 residues. V lost 5 bases, J lost 2 bases, and 9 bases stayed unmatched. The CDR3 reads CASSPQRGQAYEQYF. In nucleotides, the CDR3 is TGTGCCAGCAGCCCCCAGCGCGGACAGGCCTACGAGCAGTACTTC.

In this sample, this clonotype turned up once. One end of the junction varies from germline; a read error may be responsible. The chain has TRBV7-2 and TRBJ2-2; 12 bases align to TRBD1. The CDR3 contains 17 residues. Per the germline V gene, CDR1 is SGHTA and CDR2 is FQGNSA. CDR3 in DNA: TGTGCCAGCAGCCCGGGGACAGGGGGCTTGGAACACCGGGGAGCTGTTTTT. The encoded protein is CASSPGTGGLEHRGAVF.

This chain uses TRBV7-2 with TRBJ1-4; TRBD1 might be the D (6 bases). The CDR3 covers 15 residues. Trimming removed 5 bases at V and 5 bases at J, with 15 bases between. CDR1 and CDR2 from the germline V gene are SGHTA and FQGNSA. The CDR3 DNA is TGTGCCAGCAGCCCACAGGGTGGTATGAATGAAAAACTGTTTTTT. Translated: CASSPQGGMNEKLFF.

The sample holds many counts of this clonotype. The chain recombines TRBV20-1 with TRBJ2-7; 7 nucleotides align to TRBD2. The J segment lost 3 bases and the V segment lost 0 bases, leaving 11 bases of the junction unmatched. From germline, CDR1 is DFQATT and CDR2 SNEGSKA (reference sequence). The CDR3 covers 16 residues. CDR3 loop: CSARDRLPLADYEQYF. DNA of the CDR3: TGCAGTGCTAGAGATCGACTTCCGCTAGCGGACTACGAGCAGTACTTC.

This clonotype was recorded at least ten times. The chain combines TRBV28 with TRBJ1-1; D is uncertain. V gave up 3 bases and J gave up 0 bases, with 8 bases separating them. CDR1 and CDR2 from the germline V gene are MDHEN and SYDVKM. The CDR3 spans 14 residues. CDR3 nucleotide sequence: TGTGCCAGCAGTTTCCCGGCCATGAACACTGAAGCTTTCTTT. Translation: CASSFPAMNTEAFF.

The chain joins TRBV12-5 to TRBJ2-1; D is possibly TRBD2 (6 bases). Trimming left V 0 bases short and J 2 bases short, with 11 bases between. This CDR3 comprises 16 residues. Per germline, CDR1 LGHNT and CDR2 FRNRAP. This CDR3 is CASGLVPGGPYNEQFF. In DNA form, the CDR3 reads TGTGCTAGTGGTTTGGTTCCCGGGGGTCCCTACAATGAGCAGTTCTTC.

This clonotype was found many times. The chain has TRBV28 and TRBJ2-7, with D perhaps matching TRBD1 (6 bases). Trimming removed 10 bases from V and 2 bases from J, with 18 bases in between. The CDR3 runs to 14 residues. Germline lookup yields CDR1 MDHEN and CDR2 SYDVKM. DNA of the CDR3: TGTGCCACCTCTTCGTCGGCAGGGGCCTACGAGCAGTACTTC. Translated, it gives CATSSSAGAYEQYF.